This TCR beta chain was profiled in a study of blood T cells in healthy people across ages. Whole-study context: When template switching was applied, about one barcoded beta molecule was captured per two T cells.

Worth noting for this clonotype: Its antigen is unidentified.

Regarding the study as a whole: TCR beta diversity correlated strongly with naive T cell percentage. Long-lived donors had more naive CD4+ cells and higher diversity than aged donors. Estimates of total diversity, which came from one million sequenced T cells, were considered to be underestimates.

Sample-barcoded 5' priming and a J-beta primer mix drove a second PCR of about 6 to 12 cycles. TCRdb re-called the 5' RACE reads through MiXCR, storing one row per CDR3 protein. The table shows 790,000 or so distinct CDR3 sequences, with about 61% occurring only once. The CDR3 is 11 amino acids. The germline V gene encodes CDR1 SQVTM and CDR2 ANQGSEA. The V end lost 6 bases, the J end lost 7 bases, and 10 bases lay between the germline ends. This clonotype was obtained from a man between 40 and 49 years old in good health. The specimen sequenced was blood. This chain links TRBV29-1 with TRBJ2-4; D ambiguous. CDR3: CSVAPGNIQYF. DNA for the CDR3: TGCAGCGTGGCCCCTGGGAACATTCAGTACTTC.